What follows are 18 T cell receptor beta chains derived from one specimen sequenced in a study of regulatory T cells in long-lasting Graves disease. Time point reported: newly diagnosed GD, antithyroid drugs for less than 3 months. TCR sequences were obtained from RNA taken from PBMCs. Researchers made TCR beta libraries by using iRepertoire HTBI primers and running Arm-PCR on CDR3 regions. One entry per CDR3 protein, called by TCRdb with MiXCR from the multiplex PCR reads. The sample includes about 470,000 distinct CDR3 sequences, around 16% of them seen just once. In addition, the sample was reused for a study of T cells in Graves' hyperthyroidism and ophthalmopathy.

The sample here was peripheral blood mononuclear cells (PBMCs), taken at new diagnosis, from a patient treated with antithyroid drugs. The receptors originated from a man in his forties with Graves disease.

This clonotype appeared many times. DNA for the CDR3: TGCGCCAGCAGCTTGTTGCCAGGAAGCACAGATACGCAGTATTTT. The encoded protein is CASSLLPGSTDTQYF. The V call is TRBV5-1, the J call TRBJ2-3; no clear D. The CDR3 is made up of 15 amino acids. Trimming pared 1 base from V and 0 bases from J, leaving 9 bases between. From germline, CDR1 is SGHRS and CDR2 YFSETQ.

This clonotype was detected many times. V gene TRBV2 combines with J gene TRBJ2-5; D is unclear. V was cut by 6 bases and J by 3 bases, with 17 bases left in between. Germline CDR1 is SNHLY and CDR2 is FYNNEI. The CDR3 is made up of 15 amino acids. The DNA for the CDR3 is TGTGCCAGCAGCGCGACGGGCAGTCTTAAAGAGACCCAGTACTTC. It translates to CASSATGSLKETQYF.

The gene calls are TRBV5-1 and TRBJ1-4; a possible D gene is TRBD1 (5 bases). CDR1 is SGHRS, CDR2 YFSETQ, per germline. Trimming shortened V by 2 bases and J by 0 bases, and 14 bases separated the two germline ends. This CDR3 spans 17 amino acids. The DNA for the CDR3 is TGCGCCAGCAGCTTTCAGGGTTGGCCCTCAACTAATGAAAAACTGTTTTTT. Translating it yields CASSFQGWPSTNEKLFF. The full variable domain, its missing parts supplied by reference TRBV5-1 and TRBJ1-4, is KAGVTQTPRYLIKTRGQQVTLSCSPISGHRSVSWYQQTPGQGLQFLFEYFSETQRNKGNFPGRFSGRQFSNSRSEMNVSTLELGDSALYLCASSFQGWPSTNEKLFFGSGTQLSVL.

This clonotype has at least ten counts. V gene TRBV6-1 combines with J gene TRBJ2-3; possibly TRBD1 for D (6 bases). CDR3 length: 15 amino acids. From germline, CDR1 is MNHNS and CDR2 SASEGT. V was cut by 9 bases and J by 1 base, with 17 bases left in between. The CDR3 spells CASKRWRTGTDTQYF. DNA of the CDR3: TGTGCCAGTAAACGGTGGCGGACAGGCACAGATACGCAGTATTTT.

There are many counts of this clonotype. The rearrangement links TRBV2 to TRBJ2-4, with D maybe TRBD1 (5 bases). V lost 1 base and J 7 bases, leaving 8 bases between the germline ends. This CDR3 is 13 amino acids long. Germline V CDR1 and CDR2: SNHLY, FYNNEI. The CDR3 loop is CASSEDRLNIQYF. In nucleotides, the CDR3 is TGTGCCAGCAGTGAAGACAGGCTGAACATTCAGTACTTC.

This clonotype was seen a few times. This chain connects TRBV5-1 to TRBJ2-5, with 7 bases aligning to TRBD2. The CDR3 is 14 residues long. Germline V lookup: CDR1 SGHRS, CDR2 YFSETQ. The ends lost 0 bases at V and 3 bases at J; junction bases unmatched: 2. CDR3 in amino acids: CASSLGLAKETQYF. For the CDR3, the DNA is TGCGCCAGCAGCTTGGGACTAGCAAAAGAGACCCAGTACTTC.

This clonotype has a count of ten or more. The V gene is TRBV24-1, the J gene TRBJ1-1; 7 bases are a match to TRBD1. Germline values: CDR1 KGHDR, CDR2 SFDVKD. The CDR3 is 11 amino acids. With V trimmed by 6 bases and J by 13 bases, 7 bases remained unmatched. CDR3 DNA sequence: TGTGCCACCAGTTTCGGACAGGCGTATTTCTTT. Encoded protein: CATSFGQAYFF.

In this sample, this clonotype turned up many times. The rearrangement joins TRBV2 to TRBJ1-1, with TRBD1 as a possible D gene (6 bases). Trimming removed 7 bases at V and 3 bases at J, with 21 bases between. The CDR3 is 16 residues long. The germline V gene has CDR1 SNHLY and CDR2 FYNNEI. The CDR3 loop reads CASMAGLQGTDTEAFF. The CDR3 bases are TGTGCCAGCATGGCGGGCCTACAGGGCACCGACACTGAAGCTTTCTTT. The variable domain in full, completed from reference TRBV2 and TRBJ1-1, reads EPEVTQTPSHQVTQMGQEVILRCVPISNHLYFYWYRQILGQKVEFLVSFYNNEISEKSEIFDDQFSVERPDGSNFTLKIRSTKLEDSAMYFCASMAGLQGTDTEAFFGQGTRLTVV.

V is TRBV4-2 and J is TRBJ2-7; 7 bases are a match to TRBD2. Germline V CDR1 and CDR2: LGHNA, YNFKEQ. V lost 0 bases to trimming and J lost 2 bases; unmatched junction nucleotides: 4. The CDR3 runs to 15 residues. The CDR3 DNA reads as TGTGCCAGCAGCCAAGAGGCTAGCGGAGCCTACGAGCAGTACTTC. Translation gives CASSQEASGAYEQYF.

This clonotype was observed a handful of times. The genes are TRBV12-3 or TRBV12-4 and TRBJ1-2; tentatively, D is TRBD1 (5 bases). V was trimmed by 7 bases and J by 6 bases, leaving 21 bases between them. The CDR3 extends over 15 amino acids. As DNA, the CDR3 is TGTGCCAGCATCACTCTCGGGGACCCCCGGGATGGCTACACCTTC. Its protein product is CASITLGDPRDGYTF.

This clonotype came up a few times. The genes are TRBV25-1 and TRBJ2-4; D unresolved. Trimming cost V 3 bases and J 11 bases, with 11 bases left between them. Germline CDR1 is MGHDK and CDR2 is SYGVNS. The CDR3 covers 12 residues. This chain's CDR3 is CASSEPSGFQYF. In DNA, the CDR3 is TGTGCCAGCAGTGAGCCTAGTGGATTTCAGTACTTC.

This clonotype has a handful of counts. The rearrangement joins TRBV12-5 to TRBJ1-5; D not resolved. CDR3 length: 13 amino acids. Germline CDR1 LGHNT, CDR2 FRNRAP. The V end lost 5 bases, the J end lost 10 bases, and 15 bases lay between the germline ends. The DNA for the CDR3 is TGTGCTAGTGGTCGGATTTTGGCGGAACCCCAGCATTTT. Residues: CASGRILAEPQHF.

This clonotype was counted at least ten times. This sequence joins TRBV27 and TRBJ2-1; D could derive from TRBD1 or TRBD2 (6 bases each). Germline V gives CDR1 MNHEY, CDR2 SMNVEV (reference sequence). The V end lost 5 bases, the J end lost 5 bases, and 25 bases lay between the germline ends. This CDR3 comprises 18 residues. DNA for the CDR3: TGTGCCAGCAGTCCCATGTGGGGGGCCCGGGATTTAAACAATGAGCAGTTCTTC. This gives the protein CASSPMWGARDLNNEQFF.

CDR3 coding DNA: TGTGCCAGCAAGGGGTCTGGCACTGAAGCTTTCTTT. Amino acids: CASKGSGTEAFF. J is TRBJ1-1 and V is TRBV12-3 or TRBV12-4; TRBD1 might be the D (5 bases). Trimming stripped 7 bases from V and 4 bases from J, with 10 bases between. The CDR3 length is 12 residues.

The rearrangement joins TRBV20-1 to TRBJ2-7, with 9 bases fitting TRBD1. This CDR3 spans 15 amino acids. CDR1 is DFQATT, CDR2 SNEGSKA, per germline (reference sequence). V shed 2 bases and J 2 bases; nucleotides not matched to a gene: 7. CDR3 coding DNA: TGCAGTGCTAGATCCCCGGGACAGGGCCCCTACGAGCAGTACTTC. This sequence encodes CSARSPGQGPYEQYF.

The J gene is TRBJ1-2, the V gene TRBV29-1, with TRBD1 matching 7 bases. The CDR3 is 13 residues long. The germline gives CDR1 SQVTM, CDR2 ANQGSEA. The V gene end was trimmed by 6 bases and the J gene end by 8 bases; junction bases not matched to a gene: 12. Here the CDR3 DNA reads TGCAGCGTCCTGACAGGGAGGTGGGGGGGCTACACCTTC. Protein: CSVLTGRWGGYTF.

In regard to this clonotype: A much larger clone lies a single base off, so this may be a read error. The V and J genes are TRBV7-9 and TRBJ2-3; D gene unclear. The CDR3 consists of 16 residues. The V end lost 5 bases, the J end lost 2 bases, and 17 bases lay between the germline ends. From germline, CDR1 is SEHNR and CDR2 FQNEAQ (reference sequence). Written as DNA, the CDR3 is TGTGCCAGCAGCAGAACAAGGGAAGGGATCACAGATACGCAGTATTTT. Its translation: CASSRTREGITDTQYF.

The V and J genes are TRBV5-4 and TRBJ2-1; 8 nucleotides agree with TRBD2. The CDR3 runs 14 residues. V gave up 3 bases and J gave up 9 bases; unmatched junction bases: 8. Germline CDR1 is SGHNT and CDR2 is YYREEE (reference sequence). For the CDR3, the DNA is TGTGCCAGCAGCTCGCACGGGGGGGCGGCTGAGCAGTTCTTC. Its translation is CASSSHGGAAEQFF.